This T cell receptor beta chain was recovered during a study of T cell responses to AZD1222 COVID-19 vaccine. The data were produced by immunoSEQ multiplex PCR, yet TCRdb's version contains in-frame clones alone and is incomplete. The sample has 100,000 to 150,000 clones; more than 70% are singletons. Per germline, CDR1 SGHNT and CDR2 YENEEA. The CDR3 sequence is 18 residues long. Trimming stripped 0 bases from V and 6 bases from J, with 21 bases between. The sample consisted of peripheral blood, taken on day 0 of AZD1222 vaccination. The receptor comes from an adult in good health. The chain links TRBV11-3 to TRBJ2-1; tentative D call: TRBD1 (5 bases). The DNA for the CDR3 is TGTGCCAGCAGCTTAGAACATGGTGGTGAAGGGGAATCCAATGAGCAGTTCTTC. Protein product: CASSLEHGGEGESNEQFF.